A selection of T cell receptor beta chains follows, all from one sample in a study of CD8 T cells in Susac syndrome. TCRdb re-analysed the immunoSEQ multiplex PCR reads in MiXCR, keeping a single row per CDR3 protein. This table holds around 280,000 distinct CDR3 sequences, roughly 94% found once. The sample taken for sequencing was CD4+ T cells from PBMCs. Receptors were obtained from a human donor with multiple sclerosis. Each CDR3 is given with its conserved first and last residue. The D gene is left open where the match is weak.

TRBJ2-1 TRBD2 TRBV3-1 CASSQTAGGPLF TGTGCCAGCAGCCAAACGGCGGGAGGGCCGCTATTC
TRBJ1-1 TRBD1 TRBV11-2 CASSLSPRGIGMTEAFF TGTGCCAGCAGCTTAAGCCCCAGGGGGATAGGTATGACTGAAGCTTTCTTT
TRBJ1-6 TRBD1 TRBV14 CASSQTTGAASPLHF TGTGCCAGCAGCCAAACTACAGGGGCCGCTTCACCCCTCCACTTT
TRBJ2-5 TRBD2 TRBV7-2 CASSGGTSGIQETQYF TGTGCCAGCAGCGGGGGGACTAGCGGGATTCAAGAGACCCAGTACTTC
TRBJ2-5 TRBD2 TRBV6-2/TRBV6-3 CASSYSALGLADQETQYF TGTGCCAGCAGTTACTCCGCCCTCGGACTAGCGGATCAAGAGACCCAGTACTTC
TRBJ1-5 - TRBV27 CASSLLGGNQPQHF TGTGCCAGCAGTTTATTAGGTGGCAATCAGCCCCAGCATTTT
TRBJ2-5 - TRBV20-1 CSARFPSSGLETQYF TGCAGTGCTAGATTTCCTAGCAGTGGGTTAGAGACCCAGTACTTC
TRBJ2-5 TRBD2 TRBV20-1 CSALAGEETQYF TGCAGTGCCTTAGCGGGGGAAGAGACCCAGTACTTC
TRBJ2-6 TRBD1 TRBV12-3/TRBV12-4 CASTQMWDSFFSGANVLTF TGTGCCAGCACTCAAATGTGGGACAGTTTTTTCTCTGGGGCCAACGTCCTGACTTTC
TRBJ2-3 - TRBV4-1 CASSTRQDGGDTQYF TGCGCCAGCAGCACCCGACAGGACGGGGGAGATACGCAGTATTTT
TRBJ2-2 - TRBV7-3 CASSFRGNTGELFF TGTGCCAGCAGCTTCAGGGGGAACACCGGGGAGCTGTTTTTT